Included here is one TCR beta chain sequence, with context. This entry belongs to a study of shared clonotypes between healthy human individuals. In the study overall: CD4 naive cells filled three plates per donor, CD4 memory three, CD8 naive two and CD8 memory one.

Data came from immunoSEQ multiplex PCR; TCRdb stores just in-frame clones and leaves some out. The sample consists of 2.3 million or so clones, approximately 93% of them appearing once. The CDR3 contains 12 residues. Germline V gene lookup returns CDR1 SEHNR and CDR2 FQNEAQ (reference sequence). Trimming left V 5 bases short and J 8 bases short, with 12 bases between. The sample was naive CD4+ T cells from PBMCs. The sample's subset: CD45RA+ positively selected. The receptor was derived from a man aged 18 to 35 in good health. Some clones in this sample may be carry-over from other donors' samples. The chain joins TRBV7-9 to TRBJ1-2; D is uncertain. This chain's CDR3 is CASSPLFLGYTF. As DNA, the CDR3 is TGTGCCAGCAGCCCCTTATTTCTCGGCTACACCTTC.